The T cell receptor (beta chain) under discussion was sequenced for a study of cytomegalovirus exposure and HLA in healthy donors. Study-wide results and limits: Previously analyzed data showed that most TCR beta V segments were productive at a frequency of about 90% or about 30%. It was reported in a later analysis that an Asian-associated ancestry cluster showed fewer N-insertions than the approximately 670-donor mean.

Amplification used 60 Vbeta primers and 13 Jbeta primers. Repertoires were generated with immunoSEQ multiplex PCR, while TCRdb's copy carries only in-frame clones and drops some. This table holds tens of thousands of clones, around 78% found once. Germline assignment: CDR1 SGHNT and CDR2 YENEEA. Trimming stripped 4 bases from V and 2 bases from J, with 12 bases between. The CDR3 consists of 14 residues. As regards this clone: What it binds is not known.

The chain is built from TRBV11-3 and TRBJ2-7, with no clear D. Sequencing input: PBMCs. The source of this sequence is a man in his forties or fifties in good health and CMV-seronegative. The CDR3 here is CASSSQRLPYEQYF. The CDR3 DNA reads TGTGCCAGCAGCTCGCAGAGGCTTCCCTACGAGCAGTACTTC. Filled out from reference TRBV11-3 and TRBJ2-7, the complete variable domain reads EAGVVQSPRYKIIEKKQPVAFWCNPISGHNTLYWYLQNLGQGPELLIRYENEEAVDDSQLPKDRFSAERLKGVDSTLKIQPAELGDSAVYLCASSSQRLPYEQYFGPGTRLTVT.